These 14 T cell receptor beta chains share one sample of origin, sequenced in a study of CD8+ T cells in alopecia areata. RNA extraction was followed by reverse transcription into cDNA, which acted as the sequencing template. Measured with immunoSEQ multiplex PCR; TCRdb has only the in-frame clones, and not every one. This sample has roughly 130,000 clones, with roughly 58% found just once. The sequences come from CD4+ T cells sorted from blood, collected at week 0. The receptors stem from a human donor with alopecia areata.

The genes are TRBV7-9 and TRBJ1-1; D uncertain. Germline-derived CDR1 and CDR2 are SEHNR and FQNEAQ (reference sequence). The CDR3 is 13 amino acids. The V end was cut by 6 bases, the J end by 2 bases, with 10 bases between. CDR3 coding DNA: TGTGCCAGCAGTGTAACAGATAACACTGAAGCTTTCTTT. Its translation is CASSVTDNTEAFF.

This chain uses TRBV10-3 with TRBJ2-5; 7 nucleotides match TRBD2. V shed 6 bases, J shed 1 base, and the junction held 5 bases outside the gene matches. CDR1 and CDR2 from the germline V gene are ENHRY and SYGVKD. The CDR3 contains 14 residues. CDR3 region: CAISESGTQETQYF. The CDR3, as DNA: TGTGCCATCAGCGAGAGCGGGACCCAAGAGACCCAGTACTTC.

The chain recombines TRBV9 with TRBJ2-3; 7 bases match TRBD1. The germline V gene has CDR1 SGDLS and CDR2 YYNGEE. The CDR3 loop spans 17 amino acids. V trimming: 4 bases; J trimming: 1 base; junction bases outside the gene matches: 12. CDR3 DNA: TGTGCCAGCAGCTTCTCGGACAGGCCGCTGGGCACAGATACGCAGTATTTT. This sequence encodes CASSFSDRPLGTDTQYF.

The V gene is TRBV28, the J gene TRBJ2-1; 9 nucleotides agree with TRBD2. V lost 2 bases, J lost 7 bases, and 9 bases stayed unmatched. The germline CDR1 and CDR2 sequences are MDHEN and SYDVKM. The CDR3 is 16 residues long. Here the CDR3 reads CASSLLAGGRGNEQFF. As DNA, the CDR3 is TGTGCCAGCAGTTTACTGGCGGGAGGGAGGGGGAATGAGCAGTTCTTC.

This clone occurred a few times. The chain combines TRBV2 with TRBJ1-6; 9 positions agree with TRBD1. V gave up 7 bases and J gave up 5 bases; unmatched junction bases: 9. Germline CDR1 is SNHLY and CDR2 is FYNNEI. This CDR3 has 16 residues. CDR3 region: CASIVGQGGNNSPLHF. The CDR3 bases are TGTGCCAGCATCGTGGGACAGGGCGGAAATAATTCACCCCTCCACTTT. Looking up the rest from reference TRBV2 and TRBJ1-6 gives the full variable domain: EPEVTQTPSHQVTQMGQEVILRCVPISNHLYFYWYRQILGQKVEFLVSFYNNEISEKSEIFDDQFSVERPDGSNFTLKIRSTKLEDSAMYFCASIVGQGGNNSPLHFGNGTRLTVT.

The rearrangement joins TRBV7-2 to TRBJ2-2, with D tentatively TRBD1 (5 bases). This CDR3 contains 14 residues. The ends were cut back, 3 bases at V and 7 bases at J, with 12 bases in the middle. In germline, CDR1 is SGHTA, CDR2 FQGNSA. This CDR3 reads CASSFQGLGGELFF. The CDR3 DNA follows: TGTGCCAGCAGCTTCCAGGGTCTAGGCGGGGAGCTGTTTTTT.

The chain has TRBV5-1 and TRBJ1-5; D not certain. Germline V CDR1 and CDR2: SGHRS, YFSETQ. The CDR3 length is 13 residues. The V end lost 0 bases, the J end lost 6 bases, and 7 bases lay between the germline ends. This chain's CDR3 is CASSLATGQPQHF. The CDR3 bases are TGCGCCAGCAGCTTGGCCACGGGTCAGCCCCAGCATTTT. Together with reference TRBV5-1 and TRBJ1-5, the CDR3 gives the full variable domain: KAGVTQTPRYLIKTRGQQVTLSCSPISGHRSVSWYQQTPGQGLQFLFEYFSETQRNKGNFPGRFSGRQFSNSRSEMNVSTLELGDSALYLCASSLATGQPQHFGDGTRLSIL.

V usage is TRBV7-8 and J usage is TRBJ2-2; 10 bases are a match to TRBD1. With 4 bases clipped from V and 5 bases from J, the junction kept 13 bases outside the gene matches. Per germline, CDR1 SGHVS and CDR2 FQNEAQ. The CDR3 is made up of 18 amino acids. The DNA for the CDR3 is TGTGCCAGCAGCTCAGTTTTGCCGGGACAGGGGAGGACCGGGGAGCTGTTTTTT. This codes for CASSSVLPGQGRTGELFF.

The chain employs TRBV5-1 and TRBJ2-1, with 12 bases identical to TRBD2. After removal of 0 bases from V and 5 bases from J, the junction contained 0 bases not matched to a gene. Germline CDR1 reads SGHRS; CDR2 reads YFSETQ. The CDR3 has 15 residues. As DNA, the CDR3 is TGCGCCAGCAGCTTGGGACTAGCGGGAGACAATGAGCAGTTCTTC. Protein: CASSLGLAGDNEQFF. Full variable domain (rest looked up from reference TRBV5-1 and TRBJ2-1): KAGVTQTPRYLIKTRGQQVTLSCSPISGHRSVSWYQQTPGQGLQFLFEYFSETQRNKGNFPGRFSGRQFSNSRSEMNVSTLELGDSALYLCASSLGLAGDNEQFFGPGTRLTVL.

V gene TRBV28 combines with J gene TRBJ2-1, with D maybe TRBD2 (5 bases). Germline lookup yields CDR1 MDHEN and CDR2 SYDVKM. The V end was cut by 5 bases, the J end by 4 bases, with 21 bases between. The CDR3 sequence is 17 residues long. As DNA, the CDR3 is TGTGCCAGCAGTACCCGATTTTCGGGATCAGTTTACAATGAGCAGTTCTTC. This encodes CASSTRFSGSVYNEQFF.

V and J are TRBV2 and TRBJ2-2; D ambiguous. The V and J ends lost 3 bases and 7 bases respectively, with 12 bases between them. The germline V gene encodes CDR1 SNHLY and CDR2 FYNNEI. The CDR3 spans 14 residues. As DNA, the CDR3 is TGTGCCAGCAGTGACCTGGGTTTGGACGGGGAGCTGTTTTTT. It encodes CASSDLGLDGELFF.

This clone was detected a few times. The CDR3 here is CASSVTSADTQYF. In DNA form, the CDR3 reads TGTGCCAGCAGCGTCACTAGCGCAGATACGCAGTATTTT. The J gene is TRBJ2-3, the V gene TRBV14; 7 bases agree with TRBD2. Germline CDR1 and CDR2: SGHDN and FVKESK. This CDR3 has 13 residues. V shed 5 bases, J shed 4 bases, and the junction held 3 bases outside the gene matches.

In this sample, this clone turned up once. The rearrangement uses TRBV5-1 and TRBJ1-1; TRBD1 aligns across 7 bases. This CDR3 has 15 residues. V dropped 4 bases and J dropped 1; count of bases not matched to a gene: 7. Germline lookup yields CDR1 SGHRS and CDR2 YFSETQ. CDR3 sequence reads: CASSPVTGRNTEAFF. For the CDR3, the DNA is TGCGCCAGCAGCCCCGTGACAGGGAGGAACACTGAAGCTTTCTTT.

The chain couples TRBV9 to TRBJ1-2; D is undetermined. V lost 0 bases and J 2 bases, leaving 8 bases between the germline ends. This CDR3 contains 14 residues. Germline CDR1 and CDR2: SGDLS and YYNGEE. The CDR3 nucleotides are TGTGCCAGCAGCGTAGAAGCCCAAAACTATGGCTACACCTTC. This gives the protein CASSVEAQNYGYTF.